The rows below give T cell receptor beta chains drawn from one sample of a study of blood T cell repertoires in COVID-19. Measured with immunoSEQ multiplex PCR; TCRdb has only the in-frame clones, and not every one. The sample comprises around 280,000 clones, roughly 90% of which are singletons, and approximately 10% rests with the top ten. The specimen was peripheral blood. Receptors were obtained from a woman aged 30 to 39 with COVID-19, enrolled during active disease. Each CDR3 is given with its conserved first and last residue. D genes are given only for firm matches. Where a row states a size, it is once, few, many or the class of an expanded clone; other rows omit it.

D gene: .; clone size: .; J gene: TRBJ1-5; V gene: TRBV23-1; CDR3 DNA: TGCGCCAGCAGTCATCCGGCGGGGCCCAATCAGCCCCAGCATTTT; CDR3 protein: CASSHPAGPNQPQHF
D gene: .; clone size: .; J gene: TRBJ2-1; V gene: TRBV30; CDR3 DNA: TGTGCCTGGAGTGTGAAGCGGTCCTACAATGAGCAGTTCTTC; CDR3 protein: CAWSVKRSYNEQFF
D gene: .; clone size: .; J gene: TRBJ1-5; V gene: TRBV9; CDR3 DNA: TGTGCCAGCAGCCCCCGGGGGGGGAATCAGCCCCAGCATTTT; CDR3 protein: CASSPRGGNQPQHF
D gene: .; clone size: .; J gene: TRBJ2-7; V gene: TRBV5-1; CDR3 DNA: TGCGCCAGCAGCTTAGTCCTAGCGAGTCCGGGGGAGCAGTACTTC; CDR3 protein: CASSLVLASPGEQYF
D gene: TRBD1; clone size: .; J gene: TRBJ2-2; V gene: TRBV30; CDR3 DNA: TGTGCCTGGAGTGGGGGACAGCAAAACACCGGGGAGCTGTTTTTT; CDR3 protein: CAWSGGQQNTGELFF
D gene: TRBD2; clone size: few; J gene: TRBJ2-2; V gene: TRBV29-1; CDR3 DNA: TGCAGCGTCTCACTAGCGGGAGGGCCGTCGAACACCGGGGAGCTGTTTTTT; CDR3 protein: CSVSLAGGPSNTGELFF
D gene: .; clone size: .; J gene: TRBJ2-1; V gene: TRBV6-2/TRBV6-3; CDR3 DNA: TGTGCCAGCAGCCTCCGGGGGAAAGCCACAGGTGAGCAGTTCTTC; CDR3 protein: CASSLRGKATGEQFF
D gene: .; clone size: .; J gene: TRBJ2-7; V gene: TRBV6-5; CDR3 DNA: TGTGCCAGCAGTAACGGAGGGGGCTATCACTACGAGCAGTACTTC; CDR3 protein: CASSNGGGYHYEQYF
D gene: .; clone size: .; J gene: TRBJ1-6; V gene: TRBV18; CDR3 DNA: TGTGCCAGCTCACCTACGGGGGGAATTGGTAATTCACCCCTCCACTTT; CDR3 protein: CASSPTGGIGNSPLHF
D gene: .; clone size: .; J gene: TRBJ2-1; V gene: TRBV11-3; CDR3 DNA: TGTGCCAGCAGCTTTACAGGGAATAGCAATGAGCAGTTCTTC; CDR3 protein: CASSFTGNSNEQFF
D gene: TRBD1; clone size: once; J gene: TRBJ2-7; V gene: TRBV27; CDR3 DNA: TGTGCCAGCAGAAGCCACAGGGGGCCGGGTGCGGGGTACGAGCAGTACTTC; CDR3 protein: CASRSHRGPGAGYEQYF
D gene: .; clone size: .; J gene: TRBJ1-2; V gene: TRBV29-1; CDR3 DNA: TGCAGCGTTTCCAGGGGACAAAGGGGGGGCTACACCTTC; CDR3 protein: CSVSRGQRGGYTF
D gene: .; clone size: many; J gene: TRBJ2-7; V gene: TRBV19; CDR3 DNA: TGTGCCAGTAGTATAGGTAGCGCGGGGGAGCAGTACTTC; CDR3 protein: CASSIGSAGEQYF
D gene: .; clone size: .; J gene: TRBJ2-1; V gene: TRBV20-1; CDR3 DNA: TGCAGTGCCCTGCTAGTATATGAGTTCTTC; CDR3 protein: CSALLVYEFF
D gene: TRBD1; clone size: .; J gene: TRBJ2-7; V gene: TRBV18; CDR3 DNA: TGTGCCAGCTCACCACGTTCGGGACAGGGGATGTACGAGCAGTACTTC; CDR3 protein: CASSPRSGQGMYEQYF
D gene: .; clone size: once; J gene: TRBJ2-1; V gene: TRBV2; CDR3 DNA: TGTGCCAGCAAACTGGAGGGGAATGAGCAGTTCTTC; CDR3 protein: CASKLEGNEQFF